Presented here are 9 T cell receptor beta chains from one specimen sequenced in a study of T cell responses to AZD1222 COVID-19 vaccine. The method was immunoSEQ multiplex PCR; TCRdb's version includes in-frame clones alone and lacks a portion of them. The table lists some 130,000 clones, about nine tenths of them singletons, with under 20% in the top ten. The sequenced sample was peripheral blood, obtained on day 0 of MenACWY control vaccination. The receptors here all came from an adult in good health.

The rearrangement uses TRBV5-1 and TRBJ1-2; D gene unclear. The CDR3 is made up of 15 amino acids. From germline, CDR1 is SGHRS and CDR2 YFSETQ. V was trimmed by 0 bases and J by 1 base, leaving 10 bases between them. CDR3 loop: CASSLEGQINYGYTF. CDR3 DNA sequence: TGCGCCAGCAGCTTGGAAGGTCAGATTAACTATGGCTACACCTTC.

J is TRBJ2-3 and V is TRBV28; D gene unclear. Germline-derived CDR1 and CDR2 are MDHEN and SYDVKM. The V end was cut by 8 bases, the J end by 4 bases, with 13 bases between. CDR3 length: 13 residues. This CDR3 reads CASRVHTSDTQYF. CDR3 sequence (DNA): TGTGCCAGCCGTGTACACACTTCAGATACGCAGTATTTT.

The CDR3 protein is CAISSGGTNEKLFF. The CDR3 region has the DNA TGTGCCATCAGTTCGGGAGGTACTAATGAAAAACTGTTTTTT. The chain recombines TRBV10-3 with TRBJ1-4; D unclear. CDR1 and CDR2 from the germline V gene are ENHRY and SYGVKD. CDR3 size: 14 residues. The V and J ends lost 5 bases and 2 bases respectively, with 9 bases between them.

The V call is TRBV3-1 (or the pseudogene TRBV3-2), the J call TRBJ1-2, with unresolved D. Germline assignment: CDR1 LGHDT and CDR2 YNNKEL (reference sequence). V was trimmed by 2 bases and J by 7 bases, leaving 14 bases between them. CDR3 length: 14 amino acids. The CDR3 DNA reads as TGTGCCAGCAGCCAAATTACGACCAAGTCTGGCTACACCTTC. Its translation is CASSQITTKSGYTF.

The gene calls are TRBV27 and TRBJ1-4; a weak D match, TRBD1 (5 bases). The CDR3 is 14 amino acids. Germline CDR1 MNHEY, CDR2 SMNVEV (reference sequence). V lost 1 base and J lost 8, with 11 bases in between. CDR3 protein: CASSLLGVGEKLFF. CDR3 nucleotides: TGTGCCAGCAGTTTATTAGGGGTCGGGGAAAAACTGTTTTTT.

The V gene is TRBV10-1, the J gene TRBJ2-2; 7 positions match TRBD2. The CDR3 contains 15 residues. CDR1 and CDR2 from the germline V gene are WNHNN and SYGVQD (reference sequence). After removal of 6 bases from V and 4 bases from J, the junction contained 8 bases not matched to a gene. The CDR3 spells CASSPGRGGTGELFF. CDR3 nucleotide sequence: TGCGCCAGCAGCCCTGGGAGGGGCGGCACCGGGGAGCTGTTTTTT.

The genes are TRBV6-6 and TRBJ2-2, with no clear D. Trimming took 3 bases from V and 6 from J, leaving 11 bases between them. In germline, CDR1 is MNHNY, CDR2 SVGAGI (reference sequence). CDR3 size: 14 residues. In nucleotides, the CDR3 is TGTGCCAGCAGTTATAATACGCCAGCCGGGGAGCTGTTTTTT. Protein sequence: CASSYNTPAGELFF.

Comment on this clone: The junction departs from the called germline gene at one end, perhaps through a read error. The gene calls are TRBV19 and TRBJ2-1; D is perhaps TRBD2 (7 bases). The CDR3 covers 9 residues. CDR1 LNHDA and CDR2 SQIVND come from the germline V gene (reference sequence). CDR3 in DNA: TGTGCCCCCACGGGGGGCGGGGTCTTC. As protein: CAPTGGGVF.

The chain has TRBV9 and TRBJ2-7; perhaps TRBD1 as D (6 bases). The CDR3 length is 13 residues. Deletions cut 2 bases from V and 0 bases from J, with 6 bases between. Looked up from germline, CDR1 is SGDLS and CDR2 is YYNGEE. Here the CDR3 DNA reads TGTGCCAGCAGCGTGACAGGCTCCTACGAGCAGTACTTC. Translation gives CASSVTGSYEQYF. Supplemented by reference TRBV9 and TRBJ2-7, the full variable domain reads DSGVTQTPKHLITATGQRVTLRCSPRSGDLSVYWYQQSLDQGLQFLIQYYNGEERAKGNILERFSAQQFPDLHSELNLSSLELGDSALYFCASSVTGSYEQYFGPGTRLTVT.